This TCR beta chain is drawn from a study of control samples from healthy donors and cancer patients. Sequenced by immunoSEQ multiplex PCR; TCRdb stores in-frame clones only, minus some. This table holds around 55,000 clones, about 96% found once. Germline-derived CDR1 and CDR2 are SGHAT and FQNNGV. V lost 3 bases, J lost 5 bases, and 0 bases stayed unmatched. The CDR3 is 14 amino acids. Material: blood. This sequence originates from a woman between 18 and 30 years old in good health. The chain uses TRBV11-2 and TRBJ1-6; 8 bases line up with TRBD1. The CDR3 sequence: CASSLTGDNSPLHF. The CDR3 DNA follows: TGTGCCAGCAGCTTGACAGGGGATAATTCACCCCTCCACTTT.